This T cell receptor beta chain was recorded in a study of T cell repertoires in cytomegalovirus infection. Study at large: Well-studied HLA-B-restricted epitopes and recently identified HLA-C-restricted epitopes of CMV were both used in the study. Study-level results: Carriers of CMV and the relevant HLA type were discriminated by public TCR beta frequency.

Trimming took 2 bases from V and 2 from J, leaving 10 bases between them. The CDR3 sequence is 14 residues long. Germline loops: CDR1 SGHTA, CDR2 FQGNSA. This clonotype has at least ten counts. Antigen unknown. Each CDR3 protein gets one entry after TCRdb re-called the reads with MiXCR. There are 450,000 to 600,000 distinct CDR3 sequences in the sample; approximately 42% occur only once, and around 45% lies in the top ten. The source was cultured PBMCs, collected from culture after CMV antigen stimulation. The chain carries TRBV7-2 and TRBJ2-7; a weak D match, TRBD1 (5 bases). The receptor comes from a human donor in good health (CMV status not recorded). Some clones in this sample may be carry-over from other donors' samples. Here the CDR3 reads CASSLQKGPYEQYF. CDR3 nucleotides: TGTGCCAGCAGCTTACAGAAGGGGCCCTACGAGCAGTACTTC.